The next 9 T cell receptor beta chains were all read from a single sample in a study of CD8 T cells in Susac syndrome. The RNA, about 0.45 to 1 ug, was put through reverse transcription using random hexamers. TCRdb reanalysed the immunoSEQ multiplex PCR reads using MiXCR and keeps one entry per CDR3 protein. The table has under 550,000 distinct CDR3 sequences, approximately 85% seen once. Sequencing used CD8+ T cells from PBMCs. Receptors originate from a human donor with multiple sclerosis.

The chain is built from TRBV3-1 and TRBJ2-1; D is perhaps TRBD2 (5 bases). The CDR3 contains 15 residues. V was cut by 0 bases and J by 9 bases, with 15 bases left in between. CDR1 LGHDT and CDR2 YNNKEL come from the germline V gene (reference sequence). The CDR3 protein is CASSQEPELEGEQFF. The CDR3 DNA follows: TGTGCCAGCAGCCAAGAACCAGAACTCGAGGGTGAGCAGTTCTTC.

The chain has TRBV28 and TRBJ2-5; D gene unclear. CDR1 is MDHEN, CDR2 SYDVKM, per germline. V was trimmed by 3 bases and J by 2 bases, leaving 10 bases between them. The CDR3 runs to 14 residues. CDR3 sequence (DNA): TGTGCCAGCAGTTTCCCCGGAGTTCAAGAGACCCAGTACTTC. Its protein is CASSFPGVQETQYF.

The rearrangement links TRBV5-6 to TRBJ2-7; D not resolved. V lost 3 bases and J lost 4, with 17 bases in between. The CDR3 runs 15 residues. In germline, CDR1 is SGHDT, CDR2 YYEEEE. DNA of the CDR3: TGTGCCAGCAGCTCGCGCAAGAGGCTACTGTACGAGCAGTACTTC. This codes for CASSSRKRLLYEQYF.

The chain is built from TRBV13 and TRBJ1-6; 7 bases match TRBD1. This CDR3 has 16 amino acids. Trimming removed 4 bases from V and 3 bases from J; junction bases left unmatched: 6. Per germline, CDR1 PRHDT and CDR2 FYEKMQ (reference sequence). The CDR3 region is CASSSAGQYYNSPLHF. The CDR3 DNA reads as TGTGCCAGCAGCTCCGCGGGACAGTACTATAATTCACCCCTCCACTTT.

This clonotype was seen a single time. CDR3 sequence: CASSLVHSSYNEQFF. CDR3 coding DNA: TGTGCCAGCAGCCTCGTACATTCCTCCTACAATGAGCAGTTCTTC. This sequence joins TRBV27 and TRBJ2-1; D unclear. Per germline, CDR1 MNHEY and CDR2 SMNVEV (reference sequence). V lost 6 bases, J lost 0 bases, and 12 bases lay in between. This CDR3 is built from 15 residues.

The rearrangement links TRBV4-1 to TRBJ2-1; 10 bases line up with TRBD1. In germline, CDR1 is MGHRA, CDR2 YSYEKL. V was pared by 3 bases and J by 7 bases, with 3 bases of the junction left unmatched. The CDR3 is 14 residues long. Here the CDR3 reads CASSHGTGVNEQFF. The CDR3 DNA reads TGCGCCAGCAGCCACGGGACAGGGGTTAATGAGCAGTTCTTC.

The V and J genes are TRBV6-5 and TRBJ2-7; 7 nucleotides match TRBD2. CDR1 and CDR2 from the germline V gene are MNHEY and SVGAGI. Trimming at V came to 2 bases and at J to 3 bases, leaving 7 bases not matched to a gene. This CDR3 spans 15 amino acids. This chain's CDR3 is CASSYRASGDYEQYF. The CDR3 nucleotides are TGTGCCAGCAGTTACAGGGCTAGCGGAGACTACGAGCAGTACTTC.

CDR3 region: CASSEDASGGYEQYF. The CDR3 bases are TGTGCCAGCAGTGAAGACGCGTCAGGGGGCTACGAGCAGTACTTC. The gene calls are TRBV6-1 and TRBJ2-7; 7 bases agree with TRBD1. The germline CDR1 and CDR2 sequences are MNHNS and SASEGT. The CDR3 totals 15 residues. V lost 1 base, J lost 3 bases, and 6 bases stayed unmatched.

The V gene is TRBV6-5, the J gene TRBJ2-1; D is possibly TRBD2 (6 bases). The CDR3 totals 18 residues. Trimming left V 1 base short and J 5 bases short, with 21 bases between. The germline V gene has CDR1 MNHEY and CDR2 SVGAGI. The chain's CDR3 is CASSYYASRTTQDNEQFF. The DNA of the CDR3 is TGTGCCAGCAGTTACTACGCCTCCCGGACTACTCAAGACAATGAGCAGTTCTTC.